One sample yielded the 22 T cell receptor beta chains listed below, sequenced in a study of CD4 T cells in relation to SARS-CoV-2 and coronaviruses. Libraries were prepared by immunoSEQ multiplex PCR; TCRdb keeps only in-frame clonotypes and omits some of them. Among over 25,000 clones listed, 78% were seen once. Their target antigens are unknown. CD4+ T cells from unexposed donors were obtained before the COVID-19 pandemic (2011-2018). The cells were cultured for under 13 days before CD4+ T cells were isolated. The sequenced sample was CD4+ T cells from PBMCs, cultured in vitro. These receptor sequences come from a human donor in good health.

Only one count was recorded for this clone. The rearrangement joins TRBV19 to TRBJ2-2, with a tentative D call TRBD1 (6 bases). Germline V gene lookup returns CDR1 LNHDA and CDR2 SQIVND (reference sequence). Trimming shortened V by 8 bases and J by 0 bases, and 13 bases separated the two germline ends. The CDR3 sequence is 15 residues long. CDR3 amino acids: CASGLTGSNTGELFF. The CDR3 DNA is TGTGCCAGTGGGTTGACAGGTTCGAACACCGGGGAGCTGTTTTTT.

V and J are TRBV7-9 and TRBJ2-7; 8 nucleotides agree with TRBD2. Germline lookup yields CDR1 SEHNR and CDR2 FQNEAQ (reference sequence). The J segment lost 7 bases and the V segment lost 3 bases, leaving 5 bases of the junction unmatched. The CDR3 has 13 residues. The CDR3 loop is CASSFAPGGEQYF. CDR3 bases: TGTGCCAGCAGCTTTGCCCCGGGGGGGGAGCAGTACTTC.

The V call is TRBV28, the J call TRBJ2-1; 11 bases line up with TRBD1. The trim removed 8 bases at V and 3 bases at J, leaving 6 bases unmatched. The germline V gene encodes CDR1 MDHEN and CDR2 SYDVKM. The length of the CDR3 is 15 residues. CDR3 sequence reads: CASRSGQGVYNEQFF. As DNA, the CDR3 is TGTGCCAGCCGATCGGGACAGGGGGTCTACAATGAGCAGTTCTTC.

This CDR3 is CASSEEPNTEAFF. The CDR3, as DNA: TGTGCCAGCAGCGAGGAGCCGAACACTGAAGCTTTCTTT. This chain uses TRBV6-2 or TRBV6-3 with TRBJ1-1; no firm D call. Trimming removed 6 bases at V and 1 base at J, with 9 bases between. The CDR3 loop spans 13 amino acids. Germline V CDR1 and CDR2: MNHEY, SVGEGT.

The chain links TRBV7-8 to TRBJ1-3; D gene unclear. V shed 1 base and J shed 0 bases, with 13 bases lying between them. This CDR3 has 17 residues. In germline, CDR1 is SGHVS, CDR2 FQNEAQ. CDR3 coding DNA: TGTGCCAGCAGCTTAGGGGGTGGTCGGAACTCTGGAAACACCATATATTTT. This translates into CASSLGGGRNSGNTIYF.

The chain employs TRBV5-5 and TRBJ2-7; TRBD2 is a possible D gene (6 bases). CDR1 is SGHKS, CDR2 YYEKEE, per germline (reference sequence). The ends were cut back, 0 bases at V and 6 bases at J, with 13 bases in the middle. The CDR3 is 14 amino acids. CDR3 protein: CASSLGAGGVEQYF. In nucleotides, the CDR3 is TGTGCCAGCAGCTTGGGAGCCGGGGGAGTCGAGCAGTACTTC. Using reference TRBV5-5 and TRBJ2-7 for the parts outside the CDR3, the full variable domain is DAGVTQSPTHLIKTRGQQVTLRCSPISGHKSVSWYQQVLGQGPQFIFQYYEKEERGRGNFPDRFSARQFPNYSSELNVNALLLGDSALYLCASSLGAGGVEQYFGPGTRLTVT.

The chain recombines TRBV12-3 or TRBV12-4 with TRBJ1-1; 7 nucleotides match TRBD1. V shed 9 bases and J 9 bases; nucleotides not matched to a gene: 13. The CDR3 loop spans 13 amino acids. CDR3 protein: CASLQGVNSQAFF. The CDR3 region has the DNA TGTGCCAGTCTCCAGGGGGTCAATTCTCAAGCTTTCTTT.

The chain links TRBV6-5 to TRBJ1-5; 7 bases align to TRBD1. CDR3 size: 15 residues. The J segment lost 3 bases and the V segment lost 2 bases, leaving 4 bases of the junction unmatched. Germline V gene lookup returns CDR1 MNHEY and CDR2 SVGAGI. For the CDR3, the DNA is TGTGCCAGCAGTTACGGGACAGTCGACAATCAGCCCCAGCATTTT. This encodes CASSYGTVDNQPQHF.

This clone was detected a few times. The V gene is TRBV15, the J gene TRBJ2-7; the D gene is possibly TRBD1 (6 bases). CDR1 is LNHNV and CDR2 is YYDKDF in the germline V gene (reference sequence). The V end was cut by 2 bases, the J end by 2 bases, with 10 bases between. The CDR3 sequence is 14 residues long. This chain's CDR3 is CATSRRDTTYEQYF. In DNA, the CDR3 is TGTGCCACCAGCAGACGGGACACCACCTACGAGCAGTACTTC.

The chain has TRBV5-4 and TRBJ2-6; D gene uncertain. Trimming took off 7 bases at V and 5 bases at J, with 22 bases between the two ends. CDR3 size: 17 residues. Germline V gene data show CDR1 as SGHNT and CDR2 as YYREEE (reference sequence). DNA for the CDR3: TGTGCCAGCTTGGGGATCGCCAGACAAAGTCGGGCCAACGTCCTGACTTTC. Its translation is CASLGIARQSRANVLTF.

This chain links TRBV2 with TRBJ2-7; D might be TRBD1 or TRBD2, each matching 7 bases. Germline lookup yields CDR1 SNHLY and CDR2 FYNNEI. Trimming removed 6 bases at V and 5 bases at J, with 26 bases between. This CDR3 region has 17 residues. CDR3 in DNA: TGTGCCAGCAGCCCTAACGTAGTTTCCAGGGGGGGTCACGAGCAGTACTTC. Translating it yields CASSPNVVSRGGHEQYF.

This chain connects TRBV5-1 to TRBJ1-4; D gene ambiguous. The CDR3 has 14 residues. In germline, CDR1 is SGHRS, CDR2 YFSETQ. Trimming shortened V by 5 bases and J by 8 bases, and 16 bases separated the two germline ends. The CDR3, as DNA: TGCGCCAGCAGTTCGGACCAGATTAACGAAAAACTGTTTTTT. Protein product: CASSSDQINEKLFF.

This chain joins TRBV9 and TRBJ2-1; 9 nucleotides align to TRBD2. Trimming removed 3 bases from V and 3 bases from J; junction bases left unmatched: 4. The CDR3 length is 15 residues. CDR1 is SGDLS and CDR2 is YYNGEE in the germline V gene. CDR3 residues: CASSGLAGVYNEQFF. The CDR3 bases are TGTGCCAGCAGCGGGTTAGCGGGGGTCTACAATGAGCAGTTCTTC.

The chain has TRBV6-5 and TRBJ2-3; 10 bases fit TRBD1. This CDR3 comprises 15 residues. CDR1 MNHEY and CDR2 SVGAGI come from the germline V gene. V trimming: 6 bases; J trimming: 5 bases; junction bases outside the gene matches: 8. For the CDR3, the DNA is TGTGCCAGCAGCCACGACAGGGGGCACCTAGATACGCAGTATTTT. Its translation is CASSHDRGHLDTQYF.

The gene calls are TRBV24-1 and TRBJ2-1; perhaps TRBD2 as D (7 bases). The CDR3 extends over 16 amino acids. Between the trimmed V and J ends, which lost 4 bases and 5 bases, there was a span of 17 bases. Germline values: CDR1 KGHDR, CDR2 SFDVKD. Here the CDR3 reads CATSDSLGGPNNEQFF. In DNA, the CDR3 is TGTGCCACCAGTGACTCCTTGGGGGGGCCAAACAATGAGCAGTTCTTC.

V usage is TRBV29-1 and J usage is TRBJ1-5; D gene uncertain. This CDR3 has 13 amino acids. Trimming pared 0 bases from V and 9 bases from J, leaving 12 bases between. In germline, CDR1 is SQVTM, CDR2 ANQGSEA. CDR3 residues: CSVEEVREGPQHF. The CDR3, as DNA: TGCAGCGTTGAAGAGGTACGAGAAGGGCCCCAGCATTTT.

Only one count was recorded for this clone. This chain links TRBV7-3 with TRBJ1-2; D possibly corresponds to TRBD1 (5 bases). The CDR3 spans 13 residues. Germline CDR1 SGHTA, CDR2 FQGTGA. The V gene lost 2 bases and the J gene lost 7 bases, with 11 bases spanning the gap. The CDR3 nucleotides are TGTGCCAGCAGCTTAGGAGGGGAGGGTGGCTACACCTTC. Amino acid sequence: CASSLGGEGGYTF.

There are a few counts of this clone. This chain uses TRBV25-1 with TRBJ1-6; D unresolved. This CDR3 region has 14 residues. V lost 6 bases to trimming and J lost 0 bases, with 6 bases between them. The germline V gene encodes CDR1 MGHDK and CDR2 SYGVNS. The CDR3 sequence: CASSAGSYNSPLHF. The DNA for the CDR3 is TGTGCCAGCAGCGCGGGCTCCTATAATTCACCCCTCCACTTT.

The chain combines TRBV7-2 with TRBJ2-7, with D possibly TRBD1 on 6 matching bases. The CDR3 sequence is 16 residues long. Deletions cut 3 bases from V and 2 bases from J, with 17 bases between. Germline-derived CDR1 and CDR2 are SGHTA and FQGNSA. The CDR3 is CASSFFLGRGPYEQYF. The CDR3 nucleotides are TGTGCCAGCAGCTTTTTCCTGGGCAGGGGACCCTACGAGCAGTACTTC.

CDR3 nucleotide sequence: TGTGCCAGCAGTTACTCCGGGGGCACCTACGAGCAGTACTTC. This gives the protein CASSYSGGTYEQYF. This chain uses TRBV6-5 with TRBJ2-7, with D possibly being TRBD1 or TRBD2 (6 bases each). Germline V gene sequence: CDR1 MNHEY, CDR2 SVGAGI. This CDR3 comprises 14 residues. V was cut by 0 bases and J by 2 bases, with 8 bases left in between.

The rearrangement joins TRBV3-1 (or the pseudogene TRBV3-2) to TRBJ1-2; the D gene is possibly TRBD1 (6 bases). Trimming removed 2 bases at V and 10 bases at J, with 11 bases between. Germline V gives CDR1 LGHDT, CDR2 YNNKEL (reference sequence). CDR3 length equals 12 residues. CDR3: CASSQSHRVYTF. The CDR3 nucleotides are TGTGCCAGCAGCCAATCGCACAGGGTCTACACCTTC.

This clone was picked up a small number of times. The chain uses TRBV7-2 and TRBJ2-7; D may match TRBD1 or TRBD2 (5 bases each). Germline CDR1 reads SGHTA; CDR2 reads FQGNSA. The V and J ends lost 3 bases and 9 bases respectively, with 15 bases between them. CDR3 length: 13 amino acids. CDR3 bases: TGTGCCAGCAGCTTTTGGGGACCGGTGGGGCAGTACTTC. It translates to CASSFWGPVGQYF. Using reference TRBV7-2 and TRBJ2-7 for the parts outside the CDR3, the full variable domain is GAGVSQSPSNKVTEKGKDVELRCDPISGHTALYWYRQSLGQGLEFLIYFQGNSAPDKSGLPSDRFSAERTGGSVSTLTIQRTQQEDSAVYLCASSFWGPVGQYFGPGTRLTVT.